This TCR beta chain was sequenced in a study of blood T cell repertoires in COVID-19. This clone was found once. Clones were sequenced by immunoSEQ multiplex PCR, and TCRdb holds only the in-frame ones, with some missing. The sample contains about 260,000 clones, more than 75% of which appear only once. Germline values: CDR1 LGHNA, CDR2 YSLEER. The CDR3 is 15 amino acids. The V and J ends lost 2 bases and 9 bases respectively, with 14 bases between them. Sequencing was performed on PBMCs or T cells enriched from blood (not recorded which). The chain has TRBV4-3 and TRBJ1-6; a possible D gene is TRBD1 (5 bases). The sequence was obtained from a woman between 45 and 65 years old who had recovered from COVID-19. CDR3 sequence (DNA): TGCGCCAGCAGCCAAAATTGGGGGGATGCTTCACCCCTCCACTTT. Its protein is CASSQNWGDASPLHF.